This T cell receptor beta chain was retrieved from a study of monozygotic twins with inflammatory bowel disease. Germline loops: CDR1 SGHTA, CDR2 FQGNSA. The CDR3 runs to 16 residues. Each CDR3 protein gets one entry in TCRdb, which reprocessed the 5' RACE reads and gives no DNA. The table lists about 420,000 distinct CDR3 sequences. The rearrangement links TRBV7-2 to TRBJ2-1; TCRdb lists TRBD2, though no DNA is available to test this call. The sample comprised blood. The TCR was taken from a human donor with ulcerative colitis or Crohn's disease, or a healthy co-twin of an affected twin (not recorded which). The CDR3 protein is CASSLVAGRSYNEQFF. The variable domain in full, with the rest retrieved from reference TRBV7-2 and TRBJ2-1, is GAGVSQSPSNKVTEKGKDVELRCDPISGHTALYWYRQSLGQGLEFLIYFQGNSAPDKSGLPSDRFSAERTGGSVSTLTIQRTQQEDSAVYLCASSLVAGRSYNEQFFGPGTRLTVL.